What follows are 32 T cell receptor beta chains derived from one specimen sequenced in a study of chemoradiotherapy in HPV16-positive cancers (dated by TCRdb to 2022 to 2024). Library construction relied on the immunoSEQ multiplex PCR assay. This immuneACCESS table, as held by TCRdb, lists in-frame sequences with V and J called but not all clones. Of the missing ones, under half trace to an unresolved V gene in checked studies; the others have no known cause. This sample lists approximately 32,000 clones; roughly nine tenths were detected once. The biggest ten clones account for approximately 3% of the sample. This specimen consisted of blood, obtained from a patient who underwent chemoradiotherapy. The receptor set was obtained from a human donor with HPV-associated anogenital cancer.

The rearrangement links TRBV4-3 to TRBJ2-1, with TRBD1 matching over 7 bases. The junction had 10 bases not matched to a gene; V was cut back by 3 bases and J by 2 bases. The CDR3 length is 17 residues. CDR1 is LGHNA, CDR2 YSLEER, per germline. The CDR3 is CASSQGTVFIPYNEQFF. The CDR3 coding sequence is TGCGCCAGCAGCCAGGGGACAGTTTTTATCCCCTACAATGAGCAGTTCTTC.

The V and J genes are TRBV7-3 and TRBJ2-7; the match to TRBD2 covers 10 bases. The V and J ends lost 6 bases and 6 bases, in that order; junction bases with no gene match: 11. Germline V gene data show CDR1 as SGHTA and CDR2 as FQGTGA. The CDR3 loop spans 15 amino acids. The DNA for the CDR3 is TGTGCCAGCAGTCCCGGTCTAGCGGGAGAAACCGAGCAGTACTTC. Translated: CASSPGLAGETEQYF.

The chain uses TRBV5-1 and TRBJ1-2; tentatively, D is TRBD1 (6 bases). Germline loops: CDR1 SGHRS, CDR2 YFSETQ. The CDR3 runs 15 residues. V lost 4 bases and J lost 7, with 20 bases in between. The CDR3: CASSQGAGTGAGYTF. In DNA, the CDR3 is TGCGCCAGCAGCCAAGGGGCAGGAACGGGGGCTGGCTACACCTTC.

The V gene is TRBV5-4, the J gene TRBJ1-5, with D possibly matching TRBD1 (5 bases). The CDR3 loop spans 14 amino acids. Trimming took 3 bases from V and 3 from J, leaving 10 bases between them. Germline assignment: CDR1 SGHNT and CDR2 YYREEE (reference sequence). CDR3 region: CASSSGTSNQPQHF. The DNA for the CDR3 is TGTGCCAGCAGCTCCGGGACTTCCAATCAGCCCCAGCATTTT.

The chain is built from TRBV23-1 and TRBJ2-7, with D perhaps TRBD1 (6 bases). TRBV23-1 is marked as an open reading frame, function uncertain. The CDR3 covers 19 residues. Trimming stripped 1 base from V and 4 bases from J, with 26 bases between. The CDR3 DNA sequence: TGCGCCAGCAGTCAATTGCGAATGGGGGCTGGGCGGATCGGGTACGAGCAGTACTTC. Amino acid sequence: CASSQLRMGAGRIGYEQYF.

This chain connects TRBV6-1 to TRBJ1-6; the D gene is possibly TRBD1 (6 bases). Germline CDR1 and CDR2: MNHNS and SASEGT. V was trimmed by 1 base and J by 2 bases, leaving 9 bases between them. The CDR3 totals 16 residues. CDR3 residues: CASSEGGGAYNSPLHF. For the CDR3, the DNA is TGTGCCAGCAGTGAAGGGGGGGGCGCCTATAATTCACCCCTCCACTTT.

The gene calls are TRBV7-2 and TRBJ1-1, with a tentative D call TRBD1 (5 bases). V lost 1 base, J lost 1 base, and 10 bases lay in between. The CDR3 has 15 amino acids. Germline V gene data show CDR1 as SGHTA and CDR2 as FQGNSA. CDR3 sequence reads: CASSLVGGWNTEAFF. CDR3 coding DNA: TGTGCCAGCAGCTTAGTCGGGGGTTGGAACACTGAAGCTTTCTTT.

The rearrangement joins TRBV9 to TRBJ2-5; 7 bases are a match to TRBD1. This CDR3 region has 15 residues. Germline CDR1 SGDLS, CDR2 YYNGEE. J lost 5 bases, V lost 0 bases, and 7 bases had no gene match. The CDR3 spells CASSVATQGEETQYF. The CDR3 region has the DNA TGTGCCAGCAGCGTAGCTACCCAGGGGGAGGAGACCCAGTACTTC.

This sequence joins TRBV19 and TRBJ1-5; D is uncertain. The CDR3 contains 13 residues. The V and J ends lost 7 bases and 1 base respectively, with 8 bases between them. The germline gives CDR1 LNHDA, CDR2 SQIVND (reference sequence). The CDR3 is CASTPGSNQPQHF. The CDR3 DNA follows: TGTGCCAGTACCCCCGGGAGCAATCAGCCCCAGCATTTT.

The J gene is TRBJ2-1, the V gene TRBV7-2, with unresolved D. V gave up 5 bases and J gave up 6 bases, with 11 bases separating them. The CDR3 spans 13 residues. Germline V gene sequence: CDR1 SGHTA, CDR2 FQGNSA. DNA for the CDR3: TGTGCCAGCAGCCCCCGAAGGGCCAATGAGCAGTTCTTC. It yields the protein CASSPRRANEQFF.

The gene calls are TRBV19 and TRBJ2-6; possibly TRBD2 for D (6 bases). Germline V gene sequence: CDR1 LNHDA, CDR2 SQIVND (reference sequence). Trimming pared 6 bases from V and 2 bases from J, leaving 29 bases between. This CDR3 region has 21 residues. The CDR3 DNA is TGTGCCAGTAGCACAGGAACGGACCCCGGGACTCACCCCGCTGGGGCCAACGTCCTGACTTTC. It codes for CASSTGTDPGTHPAGANVLTF.

The rearrangement uses TRBV27 and TRBJ1-1, with D possibly TRBD1 on 5 matching bases. This CDR3 spans 13 amino acids. V was clipped by 2 bases and J by 6 bases, with 10 bases between them. CDR1 and CDR2 from the germline V gene are MNHEY and SMNVEV (reference sequence). The CDR3 here is CASSLGARAEAFF. Written as DNA, the CDR3 is TGTGCCAGCAGTTTAGGGGCAAGGGCTGAAGCTTTCTTT.

The chain carries TRBV6-1 and TRBJ2-2, with TRBD1 matching 9 bases. There are 13 residues in the CDR3. Trimming cost V 6 bases and J 6 bases; bases outside gene matches: 2. Per the germline V gene, CDR1 is MNHNS and CDR2 is SASEGT. The CDR3 spells CASRQGAAGELFF. CDR3 bases: TGTGCCAGCAGACAGGGGGCGGCCGGGGAGCTGTTTTTT.

The rearrangement uses TRBV2 and TRBJ2-5, with a weak D call TRBD2 (5 bases). The V end was cut by 2 bases, the J end by 5 bases, with 12 bases between. Germline V CDR1 and CDR2: SNHLY, FYNNEI. This CDR3 is 14 amino acids long. In DNA, the CDR3 is TGTGCCAGCAGTGAAAGTCCCAGCGGCGAGACCCAGTACTTC. Translating it yields CASSESPSGETQYF.

The rearrangement uses TRBV11-1 and TRBJ2-1; 9 nucleotides line up with TRBD2. The germline CDR1 and CDR2 sequences are SGHAT and FQDESV (reference sequence). This CDR3 has 18 residues. The V segment lost 5 bases and the J segment 5 bases; nucleotides outside the gene matches: 16. The CDR3 region is CASSAKPRGSGSNNEQFF. The CDR3 DNA reads TGTGCCAGCAGCGCCAAACCCCGGGGTAGCGGGAGTAACAATGAGCAGTTCTTC.

The CDR3 region is CASSYTRTGELFF. The CDR3 DNA reads TGTGCCAGCAGTTATACTCGCACCGGGGAGCTGTTTTTT. The chain is built from TRBV6-5 and TRBJ2-2, with D unresolved. Trimming removed 3 bases from V and 4 bases from J, with 6 bases in between. Germline V gives CDR1 MNHEY, CDR2 SVGAGI. The CDR3 has 13 amino acids.

This rearrangement joins TRBV19 to TRBJ1-2; TRBD1 might be the D (6 bases). Between the trimmed V and J ends, which lost 3 bases and 6 bases, there was a span of 14 bases. The CDR3 runs 14 residues. Germline CDR1 is LNHDA and CDR2 is SQIVND (reference sequence). The CDR3 bases are TGTGCCAGTAGTATTCCCGCCAGGGGAGATGGCTACACCTTC. This gives the protein CASSIPARGDGYTF.

The chain is built from TRBV10-1 and TRBJ2-7; D gene ambiguous. Trimming left V 4 bases short and J 5 bases short, with 15 bases between. Germline loops: CDR1 WNHNN, CDR2 SYGVQD (reference sequence). The CDR3 runs to 14 residues. CDR3 residues: CASSVSRFSNEQYF. The DNA of the CDR3 is TGCGCCAGCAGTGTTTCCAGGTTTTCGAACGAGCAGTACTTC.

The V gene is TRBV5-5, the J gene TRBJ1-4; D is ambiguous. V dropped 2 bases and J dropped 7 bases, with 21 bases sitting between them. Per germline, CDR1 SGHKS and CDR2 YYEKEE (reference sequence). This CDR3 is 17 amino acids long. The CDR3: CASSLSPATRLGEKLFF. In DNA, the CDR3 is TGTGCCAGCAGCTTAAGTCCAGCCACCCGACTAGGTGAAAAACTGTTTTTT.

The CDR3 nucleotides are TGCGCCAGCAGCCAGCTGACAGGGTCGAATGAAAAACTGTTTTTT. Its protein is CASSQLTGSNEKLFF. This chain uses TRBV4-3 with TRBJ1-4; the match to TRBD1 covers 7 bases. The length of the CDR3 is 15 residues. The trim removed 3 bases at V and 5 bases at J, leaving 6 bases unmatched. CDR1 and CDR2 (germline): LGHNA, YSLEER.

The rearrangement links TRBV6-5 to TRBJ2-1; D assignment may be TRBD1 or TRBD2 (5 bases each). This CDR3 has 16 residues. With 0 bases removed from V and 6 bases from J, the gap between germline ends came to 15 bases. Germline V gene data show CDR1 as MNHEY and CDR2 as SVGAGI. The CDR3 DNA reads as TGTGCCAGCAGTTACTCGAATTCAGGGACGGGCAATGAGCAGTTCTTC. It encodes CASSYSNSGTGNEQFF.

This clone was observed a single time. V usage is TRBV7-8 and J usage is TRBJ1-6, with D tentatively TRBD1 (5 bases). CDR3 length: 16 amino acids. Germline values: CDR1 SGHVS, CDR2 FQNEAQ. Trimming pared 3 bases from V and 1 base from J, leaving 10 bases between. CDR3 region: CASSFGAGSYNSPLHF. In DNA form, the CDR3 reads TGTGCCAGCAGCTTCGGGGCAGGGTCCTATAATTCACCCCTCCACTTT.

V and J are TRBV10-3 and TRBJ2-2; tentatively, D is TRBD1 or TRBD2 (6 bases each). CDR3 length: 18 amino acids. Per the germline V gene, CDR1 is ENHRY and CDR2 is SYGVKD. The V and J ends lost 0 bases and 6 bases respectively, with 20 bases between them. In nucleotides, the CDR3 is TGTGCCATCAGTGAGTCGTTGAGAGAGGGGGGCCTTTCCGGGGAGCTGTTTTTT. The encoded protein is CAISESLREGGLSGELFF.

The rearrangement links TRBV4-1 to TRBJ1-1; maybe TRBD1 (5 bases). CDR1 is MGHRA and CDR2 is YSYEKL in the germline V gene. This CDR3 spans 18 amino acids. V was pared by 1 base and J by 1 base, with 19 bases between. The CDR3 nucleotides read TGCGCCAGCAGCCAAGGGATCTTGGGACGGAAAACGAACACTGAAGCTTTCTTT. Its protein product is CASSQGILGRKTNTEAFF.

The chain is built from TRBV7-6 and TRBJ2-7; D ambiguous. Germline loops: CDR1 SGHVS, CDR2 FNYEAQ. The CDR3 has 14 amino acids. V was pared by 1 base and J by 4 bases, with 11 bases between. In nucleotides, the CDR3 is TGTGCCAGCAGCTTAGAGGGCAGAACTTACGAGCAGTACTTC. The encoded protein is CASSLEGRTYEQYF. The full variable domain, rest sourced from reference TRBV7-6 and TRBJ2-7, is GAGVSQSPRYKVTKRGQDVALRCDPISGHVSLYWYRQALGQGPEFLTYFNYEAQQDKSGLPNDRFSAERPEGSISTLTIQRTEQRDSAMYRCASSLEGRTYEQYFGPGTRLTVT.

The gene calls are TRBV18 and TRBJ2-5, with TRBD2 matching 10 bases. CDR1 is KGHSH and CDR2 is LQKENI in the germline V gene. Germline trimming cut 6 bases from V and 7 bases from J; bases unmatched to any gene: 11. The CDR3 is made up of 15 amino acids. CDR3 sequence: CASSVLAGDEGTQYF. The DNA of the CDR3 is TGTGCCAGCTCTGTCCTAGCGGGGGATGAAGGGACCCAGTACTTC.

The chain couples TRBV6-4 to TRBJ1-2, with 7 bases that match TRBD1. Germline CDR1 and CDR2: MRHNA and SNTAGT. Germline trimming cut 1 base from V and 0 bases from J; bases unmatched to any gene: 14. This CDR3 spans 19 amino acids. The chain's CDR3 is CASSDFLMTGTAANYGYTF. The CDR3 DNA reads as TGTGCCAGCAGTGACTTCCTTATGACAGGGACTGCAGCTAACTATGGCTACACCTTC.

The CDR3 protein is CASSSPGGYSPLHF. Written as DNA, the CDR3 is TGTGCCAGCAGCTCACCTGGGGGCTATTCACCCCTCCACTTT. The chain links TRBV5-6 to TRBJ1-6, with a possible D match to TRBD1 (6 bases). Between the trimmed V and J ends, which lost 3 bases and 8 bases, there was a span of 12 bases. This CDR3 contains 14 residues. Germline V lookup: CDR1 SGHDT, CDR2 YYEEEE.

The V call is TRBV2, the J call TRBJ2-3; TRBD2 aligns across 10 bases. Germline CDR1 SNHLY, CDR2 FYNNEI. The CDR3 has 15 residues. Trimming removed 4 bases from V and 2 bases from J; junction bases left unmatched: 3. CDR3 bases: TGTGCCAGCAGTGGGACTAGCGGAGCCACAGATACGCAGTATTTT. It translates to CASSGTSGATDTQYF.

The V gene is TRBV28, the J gene TRBJ1-2; unclear D gene. Trimming removed 7 bases from V and 2 bases from J, with 14 bases in between. Germline values: CDR1 MDHEN, CDR2 SYDVKM. CDR3 length: 14 amino acids. In nucleotides, the CDR3 is TGTGCCAGCAATTACTTAAACCTAAACTATGGCTACACCTTC. It specifies CASNYLNLNYGYTF.

J is TRBJ2-5 and V is TRBV19, with 8 bases aligning to TRBD2. Germline V gene sequence: CDR1 LNHDA, CDR2 SQIVND (reference sequence). V shed 8 bases, J shed 5 bases, and the junction held 7 bases outside the gene matches. The CDR3 covers 13 residues. This chain's CDR3 is CASREGLSETQYF. The CDR3 nucleotides are TGTGCCAGTCGGGAGGGGCTGTCGGAGACCCAGTACTTC.

The chain links TRBV6-1 to TRBJ2-4, with a tentative D call TRBD1 (6 bases). CDR3 length: 15 residues. Germline-derived CDR1 and CDR2 are MNHNS and SASEGT. V was shortened by 6 bases and J by 1 base, with 13 bases between the two germline ends. CDR3 DNA sequence: TGTGCCAGCAGAGCTTCAGGGGCGGCCAAAAACATTCAGTACTTC. This codes for CASRASGAAKNIQYF.